The 9 T cell receptor beta chains presented below share a single source sample, sequenced in a study of OX40 agonist ivuxolimab in advanced cancers. The library was obtained by the immunoSEQ multiplex PCR assay. Held by TCRdb, this immuneACCESS table contains in-frame sequences only and omits some clones. Under half of the omission traces to an unresolved V gene where checked; the cause of the rest is unknown. The sample has about 71,000 clones on record, 94% of them singletons. The ten largest clones add up to approximately 15% of the sample. The source was CD4+ or CD8+ T cells sorted from blood, collected in a trial of the OX40 agonist ivuxolimab. These TCRs come from an adult with an advanced solid tumor such as melanoma, head and neck, liver or kidney cancer.

The V call is TRBV19, the J call TRBJ2-3; perhaps TRBD1 as D (5 bases). The V gene lost 2 bases and the J gene lost 2 bases, with 14 bases spanning the gap. CDR1 and CDR2 (germline): LNHDA, SQIVND (reference sequence). The CDR3 has 16 amino acids. The CDR3: CASSITSGPVTDTQYF. CDR3 coding DNA: TGTGCCAGTAGTATAACCTCAGGGCCTGTCACAGATACGCAGTATTTT. Looking up the rest from reference TRBV19 and TRBJ2-3 gives the full variable domain: DGGITQSPKYLFRKEGQNVTLSCEQNLNHDAMYWYRQDPGQGLRLIYYSQIVNDFQKGDIAEGYSVSREKKESFPLTVTSAQKNPTAFYLCASSITSGPVTDTQYFGPGTRLTVL.

The V gene is TRBV6-6, the J gene TRBJ2-7, with D unclear. There are 15 residues in the CDR3. CDR1 MNHNY and CDR2 SVGAGI come from the germline V gene (reference sequence). Trimming took off 0 bases at V and 5 bases at J, with 14 bases between the two ends. The CDR3 nucleotides read TGTGCCAGCAGTTACTCGATGCAGATCCGGAACGAGCAGTACTTC. It yields the protein CASSYSMQIRNEQYF.

The chain couples TRBV7-7 to TRBJ1-1; tentative D call: TRBD1 (6 bases). Deletions cut 4 bases from V and 3 bases from J, with 12 bases between. CDR3 size: 14 residues. Germline values: CDR1 SSHAT, CDR2 FNYEAQ (reference sequence). The CDR3 here is CASSSLPGDTEAFF. DNA for the CDR3: TGTGCCAGCAGCTCTCTGCCAGGGGACACTGAAGCTTTCTTT.

This clone was detected once. The chain has TRBV4-1 and TRBJ1-1; D gene ambiguous. The CDR3 has 15 amino acids. Germline lookup yields CDR1 MGHRA and CDR2 YSYEKL. Trimming removed 0 bases at V and 3 bases at J, with 11 bases between. The CDR3, as DNA: TGCGCCAGCAGCCAAGAGTTATCGGCATACACTGAAGCTTTCTTT. It encodes CASSQELSAYTEAFF.

The V gene is TRBV7-2, the J gene TRBJ2-1; no definite D call. There are 12 residues in the CDR3. The V end lost 3 bases, the J end lost 6 bases, and 6 bases lay between the germline ends. Germline loops: CDR1 SGHTA, CDR2 FQGNSA. The CDR3 reads CASSFSVNEQFF. The CDR3 DNA reads as TGTGCCAGCAGCTTTTCGGTCAATGAGCAGTTCTTC.

This chain joins TRBV5-6 and TRBJ2-1, with a possible D match to TRBD2 (5 bases). The CDR3 loop spans 15 amino acids. The V and J ends lost 4 bases and 2 bases respectively, with 13 bases between them. Germline lookup yields CDR1 SGHDT and CDR2 YYEEEE. The CDR3 DNA sequence: TGTGCCAGCAGCCCGCTAGAGGGCCCCTACAATGAGCAGTTCTTC. This sequence encodes CASSPLEGPYNEQFF. The variable domain in full, with the rest retrieved from reference TRBV5-6 and TRBJ2-1, is DAGVTQSPTHLIKTRGQQVTLRCSPKSGHDTVSWYQQALGQGPQFIFQYYEEEERQRGNFPDRFSGHQFPNYSSELNVNALLLGDSALYLCASSPLEGPYNEQFFGPGTRLTVL.

V is TRBV7-9 and J is TRBJ1-1; 7 bases agree with TRBD1. V shed 7 bases, J shed 1 base, and the junction held 9 bases outside the gene matches. Germline CDR1 SEHNR, CDR2 FQNEAQ (reference sequence). The CDR3 consists of 15 residues. CDR3 sequence reads: CASTSGGGSNTEAFF. CDR3 DNA: TGTGCCAGCACCTCCGGAGGGGGCTCGAACACTGAAGCTTTCTTT.

The V and J genes are TRBV6-5 and TRBJ2-7; 8 nucleotides line up with TRBD2. Per the germline V gene, CDR1 is MNHEY and CDR2 is SVGAGI. Trimming cost V 9 bases and J 1 base; bases outside gene matches: 8. The CDR3 spans 14 residues. The CDR3 DNA reads TGTGCCAGTTCGAGCGGGAGTTCATCCTACGAGCAGTACTTC. Protein sequence: CASSSGSSSYEQYF.

This rearrangement joins TRBV10-3 to TRBJ2-3; D is perhaps TRBD2 (5 bases). Germline lookup yields CDR1 ENHRY and CDR2 SYGVKD. Deletions cut 4 bases from V and 4 bases from J, with 15 bases between. This CDR3 has 15 residues. DNA for the CDR3: TGTGCCATCAGTGGAGGACGTAGGAGGTCAGATACGCAGTATTTT. Translated, it gives CAISGGRRRSDTQYF.